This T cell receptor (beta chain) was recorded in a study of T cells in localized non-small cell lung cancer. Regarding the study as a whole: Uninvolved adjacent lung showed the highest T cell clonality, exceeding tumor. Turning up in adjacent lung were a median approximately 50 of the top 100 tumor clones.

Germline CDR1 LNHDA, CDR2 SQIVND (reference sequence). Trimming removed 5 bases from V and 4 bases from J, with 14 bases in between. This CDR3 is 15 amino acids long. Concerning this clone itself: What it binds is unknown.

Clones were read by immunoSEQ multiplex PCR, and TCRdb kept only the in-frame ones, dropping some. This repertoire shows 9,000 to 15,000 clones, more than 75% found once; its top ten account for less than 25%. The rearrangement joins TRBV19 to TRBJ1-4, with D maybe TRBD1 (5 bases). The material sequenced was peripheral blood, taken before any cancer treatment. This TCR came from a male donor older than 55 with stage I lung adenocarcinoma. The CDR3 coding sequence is TGTGCCAGTAGTTATCTGCCAGGGAATAATGAAAAACTGTTTTTT. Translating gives CASSYLPGNNEKLFF. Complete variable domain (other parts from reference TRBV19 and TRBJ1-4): DGGITQSPKYLFRKEGQNVTLSCEQNLNHDAMYWYRQDPGQGLRLIYYSQIVNDFQKGDIAEGYSVSREKKESFPLTVTSAQKNPTAFYLCASSYLPGNNEKLFFGSGTQLSVL.